The present TCR beta chain was sequenced within a study of siplizumab effects on memory and regulatory T cells. Profiling relied on immunoSEQ multiplex PCR, and the TCRdb table lists in-frame clones only, not all of them. Among under 70,000 clones listed, 79% were seen once. The sequencing input was memory CD4+ T cells sorted from blood. The receptor comes from a human donor in good health.

The CDR3 spells CASRTGRNYGYTF. CDR3 bases: TGCGCCAGCAGGACAGGGAGGAACTATGGCTACACCTTC. This rearrangement joins TRBV5-1 to TRBJ1-2; 7 nucleotides agree with TRBD1. CDR3 length: 13 residues. V shed 5 bases, J shed 2 bases, and the junction held 3 bases outside the gene matches. CDR1 and CDR2 from the germline V gene are SGHRS and YFSETQ. Drawing the rest from reference TRBV5-1 and TRBJ1-2, the complete variable domain is KAGVTQTPRYLIKTRGQQVTLSCSPISGHRSVSWYQQTPGQGLQFLFEYFSETQRNKGNFPGRFSGRQFSNSRSEMNVSTLELGDSALYLCASRTGRNYGYTFGSGTRLTVV.